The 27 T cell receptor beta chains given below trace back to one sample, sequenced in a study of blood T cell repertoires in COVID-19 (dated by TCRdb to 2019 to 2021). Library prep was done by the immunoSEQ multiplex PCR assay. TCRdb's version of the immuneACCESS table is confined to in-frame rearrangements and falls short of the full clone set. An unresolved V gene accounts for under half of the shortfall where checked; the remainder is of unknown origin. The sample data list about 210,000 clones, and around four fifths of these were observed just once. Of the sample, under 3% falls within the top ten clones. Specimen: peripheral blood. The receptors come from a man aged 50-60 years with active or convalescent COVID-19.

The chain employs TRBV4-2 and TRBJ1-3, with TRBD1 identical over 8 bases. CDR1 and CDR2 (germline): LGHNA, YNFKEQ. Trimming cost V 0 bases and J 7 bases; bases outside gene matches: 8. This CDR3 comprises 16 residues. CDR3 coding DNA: TGTGCCAGCAGCCAAGATAAAACAGGGGGTGGCAACACCATATATTTT. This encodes CASSQDKTGGGNTIYF.

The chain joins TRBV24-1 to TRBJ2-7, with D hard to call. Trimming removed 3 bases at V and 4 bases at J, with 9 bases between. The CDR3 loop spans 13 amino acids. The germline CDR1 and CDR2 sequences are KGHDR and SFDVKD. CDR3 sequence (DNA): TGTGCCACCAGTGATCCAGGAAGGTACGAGCAGTACTTC. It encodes CATSDPGRYEQYF.

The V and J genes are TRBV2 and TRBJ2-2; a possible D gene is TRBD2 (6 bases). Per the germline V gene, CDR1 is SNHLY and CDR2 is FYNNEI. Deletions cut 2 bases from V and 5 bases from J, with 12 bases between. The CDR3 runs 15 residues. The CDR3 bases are TGTGCCAGCAGTGAACTGACCGGAGGGACCGGGGAGCTGTTTTTT. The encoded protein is CASSELTGGTGELFF.

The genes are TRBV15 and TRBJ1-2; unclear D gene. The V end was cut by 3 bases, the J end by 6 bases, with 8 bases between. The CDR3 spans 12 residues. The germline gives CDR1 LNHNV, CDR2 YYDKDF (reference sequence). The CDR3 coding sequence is TGTGCCACCAGCAGCTCTGGAGATGGCTACACCTTC. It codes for CATSSSGDGYTF.

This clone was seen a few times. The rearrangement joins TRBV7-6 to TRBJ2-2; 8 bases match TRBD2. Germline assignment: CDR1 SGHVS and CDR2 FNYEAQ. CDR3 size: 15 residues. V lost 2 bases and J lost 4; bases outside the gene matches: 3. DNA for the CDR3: TGTGCCAGCAGCTTAACTAGCGGACCCACCGGGGAGCTGTTTTTT. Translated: CASSLTSGPTGELFF.

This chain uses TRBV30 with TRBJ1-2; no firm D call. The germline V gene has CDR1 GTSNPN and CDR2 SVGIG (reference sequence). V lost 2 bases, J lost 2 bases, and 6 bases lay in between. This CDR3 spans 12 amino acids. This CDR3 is CAWSPQNYGYTF. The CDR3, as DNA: TGTGCCTGGAGTCCCCAAAACTATGGCTACACCTTC.

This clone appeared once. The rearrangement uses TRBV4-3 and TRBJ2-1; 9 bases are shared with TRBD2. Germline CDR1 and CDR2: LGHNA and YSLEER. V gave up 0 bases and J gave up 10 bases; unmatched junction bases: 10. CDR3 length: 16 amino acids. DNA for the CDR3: TGCGCCAGCAGCCAAGATCGAGCGGGGGGCCCGGGGGAGCAGTTCTTC. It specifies CASSQDRAGGPGEQFF.

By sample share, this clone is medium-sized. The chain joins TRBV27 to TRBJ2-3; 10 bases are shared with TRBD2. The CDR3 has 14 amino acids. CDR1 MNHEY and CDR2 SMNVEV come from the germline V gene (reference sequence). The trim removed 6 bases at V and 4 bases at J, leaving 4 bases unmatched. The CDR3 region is CASRTSGMADTQYF. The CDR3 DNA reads TGTGCCAGCAGAACTAGCGGGATGGCAGATACGCAGTATTTT.

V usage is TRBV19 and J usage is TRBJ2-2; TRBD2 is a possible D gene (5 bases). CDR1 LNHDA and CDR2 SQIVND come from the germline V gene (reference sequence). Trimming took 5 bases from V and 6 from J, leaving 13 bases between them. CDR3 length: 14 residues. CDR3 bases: TGTGCCAGTAGTCCCCTTCCGAGGGCCGGGGAGCTGTTTTTT. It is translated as CASSPLPRAGELFF.

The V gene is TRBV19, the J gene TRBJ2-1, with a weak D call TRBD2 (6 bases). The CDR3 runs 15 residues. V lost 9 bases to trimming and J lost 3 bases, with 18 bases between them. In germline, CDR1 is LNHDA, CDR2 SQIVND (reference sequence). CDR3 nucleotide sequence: TGTGCCAGCTCCCCTGGGCTAGCGTTCTACAATGAGCAGTTCTTC. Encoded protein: CASSPGLAFYNEQFF.

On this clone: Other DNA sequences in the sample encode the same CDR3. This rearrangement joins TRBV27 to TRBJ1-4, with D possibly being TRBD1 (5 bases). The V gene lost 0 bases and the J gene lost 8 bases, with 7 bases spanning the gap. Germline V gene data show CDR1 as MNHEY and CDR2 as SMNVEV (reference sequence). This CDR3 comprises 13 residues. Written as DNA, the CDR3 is TGTGCCAGCAGTTTATCGGGGCGGGAAAAACTGTTTTTT. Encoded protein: CASSLSGREKLFF.

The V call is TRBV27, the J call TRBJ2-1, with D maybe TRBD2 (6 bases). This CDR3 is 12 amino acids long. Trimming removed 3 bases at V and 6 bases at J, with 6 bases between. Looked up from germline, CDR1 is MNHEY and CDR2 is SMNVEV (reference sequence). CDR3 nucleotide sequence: TGTGCCAGCAGTTTCGGGAGCAATGAGCAGTTCTTC. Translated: CASSFGSNEQFF.

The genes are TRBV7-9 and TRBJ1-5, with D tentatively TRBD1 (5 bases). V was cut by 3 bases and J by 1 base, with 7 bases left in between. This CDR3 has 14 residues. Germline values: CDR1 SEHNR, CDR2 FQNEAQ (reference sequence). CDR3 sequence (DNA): TGTGCCAGCAGCTTGGCAGGGAGCAATCAGCCCCAGCATTTT. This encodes CASSLAGSNQPQHF.

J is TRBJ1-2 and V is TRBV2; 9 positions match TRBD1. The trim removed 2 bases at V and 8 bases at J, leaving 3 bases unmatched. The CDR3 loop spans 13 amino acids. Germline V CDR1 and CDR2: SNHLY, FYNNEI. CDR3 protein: CASSERQGEGYTF. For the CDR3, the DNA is TGTGCCAGCAGTGAACGACAGGGGGAAGGCTACACCTTC.

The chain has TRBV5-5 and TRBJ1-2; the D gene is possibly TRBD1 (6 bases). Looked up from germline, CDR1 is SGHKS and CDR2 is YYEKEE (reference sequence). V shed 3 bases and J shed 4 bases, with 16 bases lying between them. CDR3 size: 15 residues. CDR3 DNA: TGTGCCAGCAGCTCCTGGGGGCGGTACGGCTATGGCTACACCTTC. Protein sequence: CASSSWGRYGYGYTF.

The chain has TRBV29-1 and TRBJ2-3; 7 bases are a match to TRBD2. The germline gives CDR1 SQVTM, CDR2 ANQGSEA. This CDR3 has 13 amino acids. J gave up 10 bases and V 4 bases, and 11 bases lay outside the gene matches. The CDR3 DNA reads TGCAGCGTTGGGGGGACTATTTATCGTGCGCAGTATTTT. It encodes CSVGGTIYRAQYF.

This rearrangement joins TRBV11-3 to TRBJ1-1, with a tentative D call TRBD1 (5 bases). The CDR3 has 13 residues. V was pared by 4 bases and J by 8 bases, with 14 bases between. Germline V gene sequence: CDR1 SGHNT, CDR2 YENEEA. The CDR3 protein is CASSSGSGQEAFF. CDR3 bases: TGTGCCAGCAGCTCCGGATCAGGGCAGGAAGCTTTCTTT. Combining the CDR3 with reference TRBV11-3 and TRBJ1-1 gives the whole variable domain EAGVVQSPRYKIIEKKQPVAFWCNPISGHNTLYWYLQNLGQGPELLIRYENEEAVDDSQLPKDRFSAERLKGVDSTLKIQPAELGDSAVYLCASSSGSGQEAFFGQGTRLTVV.

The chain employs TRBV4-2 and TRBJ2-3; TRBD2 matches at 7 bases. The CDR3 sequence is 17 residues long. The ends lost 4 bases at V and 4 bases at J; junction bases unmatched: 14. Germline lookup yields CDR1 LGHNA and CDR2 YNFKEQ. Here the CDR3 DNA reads TGTGCCAGCAGCCGTAATAGGGGCGGGAGAAGAGCAGATACGCAGTATTTT. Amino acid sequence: CASSRNRGGRRADTQYF.

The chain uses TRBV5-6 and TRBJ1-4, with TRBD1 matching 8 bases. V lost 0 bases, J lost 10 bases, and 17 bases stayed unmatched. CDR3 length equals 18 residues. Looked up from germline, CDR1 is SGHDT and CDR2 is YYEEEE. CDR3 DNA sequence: TGTGCCAGCAGCTTGGTTCTGGGACAGGATCCCAATCAGGGAAAACTGTTTTTT. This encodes CASSLVLGQDPNQGKLFF.

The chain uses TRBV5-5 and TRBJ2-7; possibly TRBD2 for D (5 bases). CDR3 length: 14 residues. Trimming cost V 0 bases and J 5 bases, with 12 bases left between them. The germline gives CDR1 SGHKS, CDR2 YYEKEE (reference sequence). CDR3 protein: CASSLGQWRDEQYF. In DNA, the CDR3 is TGTGCCAGCAGCTTGGGGCAGTGGCGGGACGAGCAGTACTTC.

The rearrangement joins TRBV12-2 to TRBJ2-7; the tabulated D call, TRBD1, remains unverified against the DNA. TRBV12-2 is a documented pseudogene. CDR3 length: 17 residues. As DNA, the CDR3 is TGTGCAAGTCGCACCCCCCGCCCAGGGGGCGTTCCCTACGAGCAGTACTTC. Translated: CASRTPRPGGVPYEQYF.

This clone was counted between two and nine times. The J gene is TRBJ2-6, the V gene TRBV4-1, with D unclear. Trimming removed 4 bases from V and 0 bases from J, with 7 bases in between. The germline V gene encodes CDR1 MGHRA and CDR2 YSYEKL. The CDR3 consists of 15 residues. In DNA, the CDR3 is TGCGCCAGCAGCCGACCTAGCTCTGGGGCCAACGTCCTGACTTTC. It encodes CASSRPSSGANVLTF.

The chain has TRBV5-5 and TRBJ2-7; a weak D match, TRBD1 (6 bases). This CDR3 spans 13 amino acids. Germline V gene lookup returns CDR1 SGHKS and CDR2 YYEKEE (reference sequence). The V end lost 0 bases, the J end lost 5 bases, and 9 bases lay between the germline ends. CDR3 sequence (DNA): TGTGCCAGCAGCTTGGCCAAGGGGGACGAGCAGTACTTC. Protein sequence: CASSLAKGDEQYF.

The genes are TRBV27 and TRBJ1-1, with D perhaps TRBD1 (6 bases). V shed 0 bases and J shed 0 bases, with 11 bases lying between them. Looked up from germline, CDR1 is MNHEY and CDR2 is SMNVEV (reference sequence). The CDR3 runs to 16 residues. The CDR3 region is CASSLSGTLLNTEAFF. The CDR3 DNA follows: TGTGCCAGCAGTTTATCGGGGACACTTTTGAACACTGAAGCTTTCTTT.

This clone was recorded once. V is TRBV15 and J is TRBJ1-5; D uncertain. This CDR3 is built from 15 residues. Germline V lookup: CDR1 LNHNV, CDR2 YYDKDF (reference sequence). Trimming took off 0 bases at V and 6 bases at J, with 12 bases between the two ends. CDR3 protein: CATSRERGTLQPQHF. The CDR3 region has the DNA TGTGCCACCAGCAGAGAGCGAGGAACCCTTCAGCCCCAGCATTTT. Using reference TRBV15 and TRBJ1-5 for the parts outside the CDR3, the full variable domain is DAMVIQNPRYQVTQFGKPVTLSCSQTLNHNVMYWYQQKSSQAPKLLFHYYDKDFNNEADTPDNFQSRRPNTSFCFLDIRSPGLGDTAMYLCATSRERGTLQPQHFGDGTRLSIL.

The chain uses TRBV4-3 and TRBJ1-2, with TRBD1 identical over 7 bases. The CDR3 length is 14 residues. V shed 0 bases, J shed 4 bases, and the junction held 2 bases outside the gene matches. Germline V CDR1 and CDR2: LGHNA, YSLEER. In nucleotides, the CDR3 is TGCGCCAGCAGCCAAGATAGGGACAGCTATGGCTACACCTTC. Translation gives CASSQDRDSYGYTF.

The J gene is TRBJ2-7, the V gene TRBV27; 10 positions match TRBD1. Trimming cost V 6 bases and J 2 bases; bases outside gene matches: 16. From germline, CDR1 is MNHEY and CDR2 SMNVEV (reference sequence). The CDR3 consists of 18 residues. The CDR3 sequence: CASSLKIPGQGYPYEQYF. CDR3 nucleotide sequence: TGTGCCAGCAGCCTTAAAATCCCGGGACAGGGGTACCCCTACGAGCAGTACTTC.